This T cell receptor (beta chain) was profiled in a study of response to subunit inactivated influenza vaccine. Study conclusions and caveats: Every seasonal influenza vaccination brings in few new T cells, the authors suggested.

TCRdb recomputed calls from the RT-PCR reads with MiXCR, one row per CDR3 protein. The table has roughly 500,000 distinct CDR3 sequences, approximately 15% seen once. In the case of this clonotype: Its antigen is as yet unknown.

The material was CD4+ T cells sorted from PBMCs, obtained less than 30 months after vaccination. The receptor comes from a man between 45 and 75 years old who received an inactivated influenza vaccine.

The CDR3 sequence: CASRYSGTGSYEQYF. Here the CDR3 DNA reads TGTGCCAGCAGGTATTCCGGGACAGGCTCCTACGAGCAGTACTTC. The gene calls are TRBV12-3 or TRBV12-4 and TRBJ2-7; 8 nucleotides align to TRBD1. This CDR3 is 15 amino acids long. With V trimmed by 6 bases and J by 0 bases, 7 bases remained unmatched.